This T cell receptor (beta chain) was recovered during a study of identical twins. CDR1 and CDR2 from the germline V gene are SGHRS and YFSETQ. This CDR3 is built from 13 residues. V gave up 3 bases and J gave up 1 base, with 7 bases separating them. TCRdb re-called the 5' RACE reads through MiXCR, storing one row per CDR3 protein. The table includes more than 1.5 million distinct CDR3 sequences, about 32% detected once. V and J are TRBV5-1 and TRBJ2-5, with D hard to call. The material sequenced was cord blood. The source is a newborn girl in good health. Here the CDR3 reads CASSSDLQETQYF. The DNA of the CDR3 is TGCGCCAGCAGCTCGGACCTCCAAGAGACCCAGTACTTC.